This passage covers 25 T cell receptor beta chains from one sample sequenced in a study of cytomegalovirus exposure and HLA in healthy donors. PCR involved 60 Vbeta and 13 Jbeta primers. The repertoire was sequenced with immunoSEQ multiplex PCR; TCRdb's copy has only in-frame clones and lacks some. The sample holds over 150,000 clones, approximately 67% seen once. The specimen was PBMCs. These receptors originate from a woman younger than 35 in good health and CMV-seropositive.

This clone was picked up one time. The V gene is TRBV5-6, the J gene TRBJ1-1, with 8 bases that match TRBD1. V was clipped by 0 bases and J by 4 bases; unmatched bases: 5. This CDR3 spans 15 amino acids. Germline CDR1 and CDR2: SGHDT and YYEEEE. The CDR3 reads CASSLDRGGFTEAFF. The DNA for the CDR3 is TGTGCCAGCAGCTTGGACAGGGGGGGATTCACTGAAGCTTTCTTT.

The chain is built from TRBV18 and TRBJ1-4; 7 nucleotides agree with TRBD1. CDR1 is KGHSH, CDR2 LQKENI, per germline. V gave up 3 bases and J gave up 4 bases; unmatched junction bases: 8. This CDR3 has 16 residues. The CDR3: CASSPVRDSYNEKLFF. The CDR3 DNA sequence: TGTGCCAGCTCACCGGTACGGGACAGCTATAATGAAAAACTGTTTTTT.

The chain is built from TRBV2 and TRBJ2-3; 10 bases fit TRBD1. V trimming: 7 bases; J trimming: 3 bases; junction bases outside the gene matches: 10. Germline assignment: CDR1 SNHLY and CDR2 FYNNEI. The CDR3 is 16 residues long. The CDR3, as DNA: TGTGCCAGCACACGGGACAGGGGAGGACGAACAGATACGCAGTATTTT. This encodes CASTRDRGGRTDTQYF.

The chain employs TRBV5-1 and TRBJ2-7; D is unresolved. Germline V lookup: CDR1 SGHRS, CDR2 YFSETQ. V lost 6 bases to trimming and J lost 6 bases, with 19 bases between them. There are 14 residues in the CDR3. The DNA of the CDR3 is TGCGCCAGCAAATTCGGCCCGGAGAGCCGCGAGCAGTACTTC. It encodes CASKFGPESREQYF.

The chain recombines TRBV27 with TRBJ1-5, with D possibly TRBD1 on 6 matching bases. CDR3 length: 15 amino acids. V shed 5 bases and J shed 5 bases, with 16 bases lying between them. In germline, CDR1 is MNHEY, CDR2 SMNVEV (reference sequence). In nucleotides, the CDR3 is TGTGCCAGCAGTCAACAGGGAAGTGAGGATCAGCCCCAGCATTTT. Translated, it gives CASSQQGSEDQPQHF.

This clone turned up a few times. V gene TRBV2 combines with J gene TRBJ2-7; TRBD2 might be the D (6 bases). The CDR3 length is 14 residues. Trimming left V 10 bases short and J 1 base short, with 17 bases between. Germline lookup yields CDR1 SNHLY and CDR2 FYNNEI. The CDR3 loop reads CATIDAGRSYEQYF. In nucleotides, the CDR3 is TGTGCCACCATTGACGCGGGACGGTCCTACGAGCAGTACTTC.

The chain combines TRBV5-6 with TRBJ2-7, with 9 bases matching TRBD1. CDR1 and CDR2 (germline): SGHDT, YYEEEE. Losses at the gene ends were 3 bases for V and 4 bases for J; bases not matched to a gene: 5. This CDR3 has 14 amino acids. The CDR3 loop is CASSYGTGRYEQYF. Written as DNA, the CDR3 is TGTGCCAGCAGCTATGGGACAGGGCGGTACGAGCAGTACTTC.

In this sample, this clone turned up a few times. V usage is TRBV6-5 and J usage is TRBJ2-7; no clear D gene. The CDR3 runs 12 residues. Trimming took off 6 bases at V and 6 bases at J, with 12 bases between the two ends. CDR1 and CDR2 (germline): MNHEY, SVGAGI. CDR3 loop: CASSSQASEQYF. The CDR3 coding sequence is TGTGCCAGCAGCTCCCAGGCTTCCGAGCAGTACTTC.

This sequence joins TRBV5-4 and TRBJ1-2; D unclear. This CDR3 has 15 amino acids. In germline, CDR1 is SGHNT, CDR2 YYREEE (reference sequence). The germline V and J ends were trimmed by 2 bases and 2 bases, with 13 bases remaining between them. This chain's CDR3 is CASSLPAGLNYGYTF. The CDR3 DNA follows: TGTGCCAGCAGCTTACCGGCGGGGTTGAACTATGGCTACACCTTC.

The V call is TRBV30, the J call TRBJ2-1; TRBD1 is a possible D gene (5 bases). The germline gives CDR1 GTSNPN, CDR2 SVGIG (reference sequence). This CDR3 is built from 13 residues. Trimming cost V 0 bases and J 6 bases, with 9 bases left between them. The CDR3 loop reads CAWSVWGFNEQFF. The CDR3 DNA reads TGTGCCTGGAGTGTTTGGGGCTTCAATGAGCAGTTCTTC.

The chain joins TRBV4-1 to TRBJ1-2; TRBD1 might be the D (6 bases). The CDR3 extends over 14 amino acids. Germline CDR1 and CDR2: MGHRA and YSYEKL. With 1 base removed from V and 2 bases from J, the gap between germline ends came to 8 bases. The CDR3 DNA follows: TGCGCCAGCAGCCAAGTGACAGGAAACTATGGCTACACCTTC. It specifies CASSQVTGNYGYTF.

The V gene is TRBV27, the J gene TRBJ2-1; 11 nucleotides agree with TRBD2. The CDR3 is made up of 16 amino acids. Losses at the gene ends were 5 bases for V and 8 bases for J; bases not matched to a gene: 11. The germline V gene encodes CDR1 MNHEY and CDR2 SMNVEV (reference sequence). For the CDR3, the DNA is TGTGCCAGCAGTGAAAATAGCGGGAGGGCCTTCCATGAGCAGTTCTTC. Its translation is CASSENSGRAFHEQFF.

The J gene is TRBJ2-1, the V gene TRBV15; the D gene is possibly TRBD1 (5 bases). Between the trimmed V and J ends, which lost 8 bases and 4 bases, there was a span of 6 bases. CDR1 is LNHNV and CDR2 is YYDKDF in the germline V gene (reference sequence). The CDR3 extends over 11 amino acids. The CDR3 region is CATQGYNEQFF. The CDR3 DNA reads TGTGCCACCCAGGGATACAATGAGCAGTTCTTC.

V is TRBV6-4 and J is TRBJ1-5; D call uncertain. Trimming shortened V by 4 bases and J by 2 bases, and 9 bases separated the two germline ends. CDR1 and CDR2 (germline): MRHNA, SNTAGT. The CDR3 is made up of 14 amino acids. Here the CDR3 reads CASSVGGGNQPQHF. The CDR3 coding sequence is TGTGCCAGCAGTGTTGGCGGCGGCAATCAGCCCCAGCATTTT.

The chain links TRBV6-5 to TRBJ2-2; TRBD1 is a possible D gene (6 bases). Germline V lookup: CDR1 MNHEY, CDR2 SVGAGI. V was pared by 1 base and J by 4 bases, with 13 bases between. The CDR3 runs to 16 residues. CDR3 amino acids: CASSYYGTGSTGELFF. The CDR3 coding sequence is TGTGCCAGCAGTTACTACGGAACAGGGAGCACCGGGGAGCTGTTTTTT.

V gene TRBV19 combines with J gene TRBJ1-1, with D maybe TRBD1 (6 bases). CDR1 is LNHDA and CDR2 is SQIVND in the germline V gene (reference sequence). Trimming shortened V by 6 bases and J by 4 bases, and 12 bases separated the two germline ends. The CDR3 runs 13 residues. Written as DNA, the CDR3 is TGTGCCAGTAGGGTGGACAGAGGCACTGAAGCTTTCTTT. Translated: CASRVDRGTEAFF.

The chain employs TRBV7-8 and TRBJ1-6; 10 bases match TRBD1. The CDR3 is 17 residues long. Germline V lookup: CDR1 SGHVS, CDR2 FQNEAQ. V shed 1 base and J 10 bases; nucleotides not matched to a gene: 10. The CDR3 sequence is CASSLGGQGIAGSPLHF. CDR3 bases: TGTGCCAGCAGCTTAGGGGGACAGGGGATAGCGGGCTCACCCCTCCACTTT.

The chain uses TRBV4-1 and TRBJ1-1; TRBD1 aligns across 7 bases. The CDR3 is 16 residues long. Germline V lookup: CDR1 MGHRA, CDR2 YSYEKL. The V gene end was trimmed by 4 bases and the J gene end by 5 bases; junction bases not matched to a gene: 13. The CDR3 nucleotides read TGCGCCAGCAGCCGAAGTCCCGGGACAGCTGGGACTGAAGCTTTCTTT. This encodes CASSRSPGTAGTEAFF.

The sample holds a few counts of this clone. The chain joins TRBV9 to TRBJ1-4; D not resolved. Trimming left V 3 bases short and J 7 bases short, with 13 bases between. The CDR3 has 14 amino acids. From germline, CDR1 is SGDLS and CDR2 YYNGEE. CDR3 bases: TGTGCCAGCAGCGCAAGAGGGCTCGCTGAAAAACTGTTTTTT. This codes for CASSARGLAEKLFF.

This clone was counted a few times. J is TRBJ1-1 and V is TRBV6-5; D might be TRBD1 (6 bases). Germline V gene data show CDR1 as MNHEY and CDR2 as SVGAGI. V gave up 6 bases and J gave up 1 base, with 15 bases separating them. The CDR3 has 15 amino acids. The CDR3 coding sequence is TGTGCCAGCAGCACGGCGGGGGCCGCGAACACTGAAGCTTTCTTT. Translating gives CASSTAGAANTEAFF.

This chain joins TRBV27 and TRBJ1-1, with D perhaps matching TRBD1 (6 bases). Germline V gene data show CDR1 as MNHEY and CDR2 as SMNVEV (reference sequence). The CDR3 runs 13 residues. V lost 5 bases and J 1 base, leaving 8 bases between the germline ends. The CDR3, as DNA: TGTGCCAGCAGTGGGGGCGAGAACACTGAAGCTTTCTTT. Translated, it gives CASSGGENTEAFF.

The chain uses TRBV9 and TRBJ2-3; 7 nucleotides line up with TRBD1. The CDR3 extends over 13 amino acids. V was pared by 4 bases and J by 5 bases, with 4 bases of the junction left unmatched. Per the germline V gene, CDR1 is SGDLS and CDR2 is YYNGEE. The CDR3 bases are TGTGCCAGCAGCACTCGGACAGGAGATACGCAGTATTTT. This sequence encodes CASSTRTGDTQYF.

The rearrangement links TRBV25-1 to TRBJ2-6, with 8 positions matching TRBD2. This CDR3 has 17 amino acids. The germline V gene encodes CDR1 MGHDK and CDR2 SYGVNS. The V segment lost 4 bases and the J segment 0 bases; nucleotides outside the gene matches: 5. DNA for the CDR3: TGTGCCAGCAGTGCGGGACTAGGAGTCTCTGGGGCCAACGTCCTGACTTTC. Its translation is CASSAGLGVSGANVLTF. The whole variable domain, remainder taken from reference TRBV25-1 and TRBJ2-6, is EADIYQTPRYLVIGTGKKITLECSQTMGHDKMYWYQQDPGMELHLIHYSYGVNSTEKGDLSSESTVSRIRTEHFPLTLESARPSHTSQYLCASSAGLGVSGANVLTFGAGSRLTVL.

The CDR3 loop is CASSWRGQGGNTIYF. CDR3 coding DNA: TGTGCCAGCAGCTGGAGGGGGCAGGGTGGAAACACCATATATTTT. The chain combines TRBV7-6 with TRBJ1-3; 7 nucleotides agree with TRBD1. The germline gives CDR1 SGHVS, CDR2 FNYEAQ. Germline trimming cut 4 bases from V and 3 bases from J; bases unmatched to any gene: 6. This CDR3 has 15 amino acids. Full variable domain (outside the CDR3, taken from reference TRBV7-6 and TRBJ1-3): GAGVSQSPRYKVTKRGQDVALRCDPISGHVSLYWYRQALGQGPEFLTYFNYEAQQDKSGLPNDRFSAERPEGSISTLTIQRTEQRDSAMYRCASSWRGQGGNTIYFGEGSWLTVV.

The genes are TRBV27 and TRBJ2-1, with D maybe TRBD1 (6 bases). The CDR3 contains 11 residues. Trimming shortened V by 5 bases and J by 10 bases, and 9 bases separated the two germline ends. CDR1 is MNHEY and CDR2 is SMNVEV in the germline V gene (reference sequence). In DNA, the CDR3 is TGTGCCAGCAGTCCCGGACAGGAGCAGTTCTTC. Its translation is CASSPGQEQFF.